This TCR beta chain was sequenced during a study of technical replicates of blood from a handful of donors. Repertoires were generated with immunoSEQ multiplex PCR, while TCRdb's copy carries only in-frame clones and drops some. The sample has tens of thousands of clones; about 96% are singletons. This CDR3 is built from 16 residues. The germline V gene has CDR1 SGHAT and CDR2 FQNNGV. Losses at the gene ends were 2 bases for V and 5 bases for J; bases not matched to a gene: 7. The sequence came from a human donor in good health. V usage is TRBV11-2 and J usage is TRBJ2-2; 8 bases match TRBD1. The sample consisted of T cells isolated from PBMCs. CDR3 in amino acids: CASSLLRTGWTGELFF. In DNA form, the CDR3 reads TGTGCCAGCAGCTTACTTCGGACAGGGTGGACCGGGGAGCTGTTTTTT.